The clone carrying this T cell receptor beta chain was seen many times. The antigen is undetermined. The entire patient cohort was treatment-naive prior to thyroid surgery. This CDR3 contains 14 residues. V was cut by 4 bases and J by 5 bases, with 14 bases left in between. The germline V gene has CDR1 MDHEN and CDR2 SYDVKM. TCRdb recomputed clones from the PCR reads via MiXCR. The sample lists approximately 14,000 clones, approximately 30% occurring once. The sample originates from a study of metastatic and nonmetastatic thyroid tumors. Looking at the study overall: From malignant and benign thyroid patients, repertoires in blood and in tumor or nodule tissue were compared.

Study results and caveats: According to reports, the diversity of TCR beta was significantly higher in malignant thyroid tumors than in benign nodules, and this held in both blood and tumor samples.

The rearrangement links TRBV28 to TRBJ1-2; D gene unclear. Sequenced sample: tumor tissue. The TCR sequence derives from a male donor with papillary thyroid cancer or a benign thyroid nodule (not recorded which). Some clones in this sample may be carry-over from other donors' samples. The CDR3 nucleotides read TGTGCCAGCAGTTCCCCCGGGTCGCCTTATGGCTACACCTTC. Its protein product is CASSSPGSPYGYTF.